The 27 T cell receptor beta chains in this list originate from one sample, sequenced in a study of PD-1 blockade in classical Hodgkin lymphoma (dated by TCRdb to between 2020 and 2021). The library was produced with the immunoSEQ multiplex PCR assay. TCRdb took over this immuneACCESS table, retaining in-frame rearrangements with V and J assigned. Such tables are incomplete; in checked studies, under half of the missing clones stem from an unresolved V gene, and the remainder is unexplained. Across this sample there are about 24,000 clones, with around 80% seen only once. Clones ranked in the top ten supply 6.2% of the sample. The time point label, read with the paper, signifies: cycle 4 day 1 (C4D1), after five to seven weeks of nivolumab. Relapse after autologous stem cell transplantation had occurred in all trial patients, and cohorts A, B and C were distinguished by prior brentuximab vedotin exposure.

This specimen consisted of peripheral blood mononuclear cells (PBMCs), obtained before the fourth cycle of nivolumab. All receptors derive from a human donor with classical Hodgkin lymphoma.

This chain uses TRBV25-1 with TRBJ1-2; 7 positions agree with TRBD1. V lost 8 bases to trimming and J lost 10 bases; unmatched junction nucleotides: 7. The germline V gene has CDR1 MGHDK and CDR2 SYGVNS. The CDR3 spans 11 residues. As DNA, the CDR3 is TGTGCCAGCCATTCCGGACAGGCCTACACCTTC. Protein sequence: CASHSGQAYTF.

This chain links TRBV6-9 with TRBJ2-3; D is uncertain. V was shortened by 3 bases and J by 0 bases, with 4 bases between the two germline ends. Germline values: CDR1 MNHGY, CDR2 SVAAGI. This CDR3 spans 13 amino acids. The CDR3 loop reads CASSYGSTDTQYF. The CDR3 coding sequence is TGTGCCAGCAGTTACGGTAGCACAGATACGCAGTATTTT.

The chain uses TRBV28 and TRBJ1-1; 9 nucleotides agree with TRBD1. Trimming cost V 2 bases and J 3 bases; bases outside gene matches: 4. The CDR3 length is 15 residues. Germline assignment: CDR1 MDHEN and CDR2 SYDVKM. The CDR3 region is CASSLGTGSDTEAFF. The CDR3 coding sequence is TGTGCCAGCAGTTTAGGGACAGGGTCGGACACTGAAGCTTTCTTT. The full variable domain, with the rest looked up from reference TRBV28 and TRBJ1-1, is DVKVTQSSRYLVKRTGEKVFLECVQDMDHENMFWYRQDPGLGLRLIYFSYDVKMKEKGDIPEGYSVSREKKERFSLILESASTNQTSMYLCASSLGTGSDTEAFFGQGTRLTVV.

The V call is TRBV13, the J call TRBJ2-1; 8 bases are a match to TRBD2. This CDR3 contains 15 residues. V was pared by 0 bases and J by 8 bases, with 6 bases of the junction left unmatched. Germline V gene lookup returns CDR1 PRHDT and CDR2 FYEKMQ (reference sequence). CDR3 nucleotides: TGTGCCAGCAGCTTAGGCGGGGGGGAATTCGATGAGCAGTTCTTC. It codes for CASSLGGGEFDEQFF.

The J gene is TRBJ2-6, the V gene TRBV5-6; 10 bases agree with TRBD2. From germline, CDR1 is SGHDT and CDR2 YYEEEE. This CDR3 has 18 amino acids. The V gene end was trimmed by 2 bases and the J gene end by 1 base; junction bases not matched to a gene: 6. CDR3 loop: CASSFGLAGVSGANVLTF. The CDR3, as DNA: TGTGCCAGCAGCTTTGGGCTAGCGGGAGTATCTGGGGCCAACGTCCTGACTTTC.

The genes are TRBV2 and TRBJ1-2, with a weak D call TRBD1 (6 bases). V lost 8 bases to trimming and J lost 4 bases, with 11 bases between them. The CDR3 has 12 residues. CDR1 is SNHLY, CDR2 FYNNEI, per germline. CDR3 coding DNA: TGTGCCAGCCGACAGGATTCCTATGGCTACACCTTC. This codes for CASRQDSYGYTF.

The chain joins TRBV7-7 to TRBJ2-1, with D unclear. Germline V gene sequence: CDR1 SSHAT, CDR2 FNYEAQ (reference sequence). V lost 1 base to trimming and J lost 4 bases, with 5 bases between them. CDR3 length: 13 amino acids. CDR3 DNA sequence: TGTGCCAGCAGCTTAGGCCCTTACAATGAGCAGTTCTTC. This translates into CASSLGPYNEQFF.

This sequence joins TRBV19 and TRBJ1-2; TRBD1 matches at 8 bases. Germline V gives CDR1 LNHDA, CDR2 SQIVND (reference sequence). This CDR3 is 16 amino acids long. The ends lost 1 base at V and 6 bases at J; junction bases unmatched: 10. The CDR3 loop reads CASSIGGQASIHGYTF. In nucleotides, the CDR3 is TGTGCCAGTAGTATAGGGGGACAGGCATCGATCCATGGCTACACCTTC. The whole variable domain, filled in from reference TRBV19 and TRBJ1-2, reads DGGITQSPKYLFRKEGQNVTLSCEQNLNHDAMYWYRQDPGQGLRLIYYSQIVNDFQKGDIAEGYSVSREKKESFPLTVTSAQKNPTAFYLCASSIGGQASIHGYTFGSGTRLTVV.

This clone turned up a few times. The V gene is TRBV5-8, the J gene TRBJ2-1; 8 bases match TRBD1. In germline, CDR1 is SGHTS, CDR2 YDEGEE. V gave up 0 bases and J gave up 5 bases; unmatched junction bases: 7. The CDR3 totals 16 residues. CDR3 protein: CASSLAIGQGNNEQFF. The CDR3, as DNA: TGTGCCAGCAGCTTGGCCATTGGACAGGGAAACAATGAGCAGTTCTTC.

This sequence joins TRBV7-9 and TRBJ1-1; 7 nucleotides line up with TRBD1. The V gene end was trimmed by 5 bases and the J gene end by 6 bases; junction bases not matched to a gene: 3. The germline V gene has CDR1 SEHNR and CDR2 FQNEAQ (reference sequence). The CDR3 contains 12 residues. CDR3 loop: CASSLGGSEAFF. In nucleotides, the CDR3 is TGTGCCAGCAGCCTAGGGGGCTCTGAAGCTTTCTTT.

The chain carries TRBV11-2 and TRBJ2-7, with 7 nucleotides matching TRBD1. This CDR3 spans 15 amino acids. Germline CDR1 SGHAT, CDR2 FQNNGV. Trimming took 4 bases from V and 0 from J; bases not matched to a gene: 6. Here the CDR3 reads CASSWGTAPSYEQYF. The DNA for the CDR3 is TGTGCCAGCAGCTGGGGGACAGCGCCCTCCTACGAGCAGTACTTC.

The CDR3 DNA reads TGTGCCAGCAGCCGATCCGACAGCCCTATTAGTGAAAAACTGTTTTTT. Encoded protein: CASSRSDSPISEKLFF. This chain connects TRBV7-9 to TRBJ1-4, with D maybe TRBD1 (5 bases). V shed 5 bases and J shed 7 bases, with 20 bases lying between them. The CDR3 extends over 16 amino acids. Germline V CDR1 and CDR2: SEHNR, FQNEAQ (reference sequence).

This clone was picked up one time. The V gene is TRBV2, the J gene TRBJ2-2; a weak D match, TRBD1 (5 bases). The V end lost 3 bases, the J end lost 9 bases, and 11 bases lay between the germline ends. This CDR3 is built from 13 residues. Germline lookup yields CDR1 SNHLY and CDR2 FYNNEI. This chain's CDR3 is CASSDRAERELFF. CDR3 bases: TGTGCCAGCAGTGACAGGGCCGAGCGGGAGCTGTTTTTT.

J is TRBJ1-2 and V is TRBV27; D unresolved. The V and J ends lost 2 bases and 4 bases respectively, with 11 bases between them. The length of the CDR3 is 14 residues. Germline V gene sequence: CDR1 MNHEY, CDR2 SMNVEV (reference sequence). In nucleotides, the CDR3 is TGTGCCAGCAGTTTAAGCGGCGGAACCTATGGCTACACCTTC. Translated, it gives CASSLSGGTYGYTF.

The genes are TRBV4-1 and TRBJ2-2; TRBD1 or TRBD2 may be the D gene (5 bases each). The CDR3 contains 16 residues. The ends were cut back, 4 bases at V and 5 bases at J, with 17 bases in the middle. Germline assignment: CDR1 MGHRA and CDR2 YSYEKL. CDR3 residues: CASSPIPYRTTGELFF. The CDR3 region has the DNA TGCGCCAGCAGCCCAATTCCATACAGGACTACCGGGGAGCTGTTTTTT.

V usage is TRBV13 and J usage is TRBJ2-7, with 13 bases lining up with TRBD2. The V gene's germline CDR1 is PRHDT and CDR2 FYEKMQ (reference sequence). This CDR3 is built from 17 residues. V trimming: 4 bases; J trimming: 2 bases; junction bases outside the gene matches: 8. Here the CDR3 reads CASSSGTSGTVPYEQYF. CDR3 bases: TGTGCCAGCAGCTCCGGGACTAGCGGGACCGTCCCCTACGAGCAGTACTTC.

The chain is built from TRBV11-2 and TRBJ2-3, with D tentatively TRBD2 (6 bases). V lost 4 bases to trimming and J lost 0 bases, with 14 bases between them. CDR1 is SGHAT and CDR2 is FQNNGV in the germline V gene. The CDR3 covers 16 residues. CDR3 residues: CASSSLGTSSTDTQYF. The CDR3 DNA follows: TGTGCCAGCAGCTCCCTCGGGACTTCTAGCACAGATACGCAGTATTTT. The entire variable domain, with the rest obtained from reference TRBV11-2 and TRBJ2-3, is as follows: EAGVAQSPRYKIIEKRQSVAFWCNPISGHATLYWYQQILGQGPKLLIQFQNNGVVDDSQLPKDRFSAERLKGVDSTLKIQPAKLEDSAVYLCASSSLGTSSTDTQYFGPGTRLTVL.

This CDR3 is CASGHRGGWTEAFF. CDR3 in DNA: TGTGCTAGTGGACACCGAGGGGGTTGGACTGAAGCTTTCTTT. The gene calls are TRBV12-5 and TRBJ1-1; possibly TRBD1 for D (6 bases). CDR3 length: 14 residues. Germline CDR1 and CDR2: LGHNT and FRNRAP. Trimming shortened V by 6 bases and J by 5 bases, and 16 bases separated the two germline ends.

This chain links TRBV7-9 with TRBJ1-1; unclear D gene. V dropped 5 bases and J dropped 5 bases, with 15 bases sitting between them. Germline V gives CDR1 SEHNR, CDR2 FQNEAQ (reference sequence). The CDR3 length is 14 residues. The CDR3 DNA reads as TGTGCCAGCAGCGTCCGACGTGGGATAACTGAAGCTTTCTTT. Its translation: CASSVRRGITEAFF. The variable domain in full, with the rest retrieved from reference TRBV7-9 and TRBJ1-1, is DTGVSQNPRHKITKRGQNVTFRCDPISEHNRLYWYRQTLGQGPEFLTYFQNEAQLEKSRLLSDRFSAERPKGSFSTLEIQRTEQGDSAMYLCASSVRRGITEAFFGQGTRLTVV.

CDR3 region: CASSQEGSLAGDTQYF. Here the CDR3 DNA reads TGCGCCAGCAGCCAAGAGGGATCACTAGCGGGGGATACGCAGTATTTT. This chain links TRBV4-3 with TRBJ2-3; 10 nucleotides agree with TRBD2. Germline V gene data show CDR1 as LGHNA and CDR2 as YSLEER. V shed 0 bases and J 6 bases; nucleotides not matched to a gene: 6. CDR3 length: 16 amino acids.

This rearrangement joins TRBV19 to TRBJ2-1; a weak D match, TRBD2 (6 bases). The V end was cut by 3 bases, the J end by 4 bases, with 13 bases between. CDR1 LNHDA and CDR2 SQIVND come from the germline V gene (reference sequence). The CDR3 consists of 15 residues. This CDR3 is CASSIAGLSYNEQFF. The CDR3, as DNA: TGTGCCAGTAGTATCGCGGGACTGTCTTACAATGAGCAGTTCTTC.

The chain couples TRBV2 to TRBJ1-2; D is uncertain. Germline CDR1 SNHLY, CDR2 FYNNEI. The CDR3 runs to 12 residues. The V end was cut by 0 bases, the J end by 7 bases, with 6 bases between. In DNA, the CDR3 is TGTGCCAGCAGTGAAGCTGTGAGTGGCTACACCTTC. This encodes CASSEAVSGYTF.

The chain links TRBV30 to TRBJ2-3, with TRBD2 matching over 15 bases. The CDR3 is made up of 14 amino acids. The germline V gene encodes CDR1 GTSNPN and CDR2 SVGIG (reference sequence). The V and J ends lost 3 bases and 11 bases, in that order; junction bases with no gene match: 6. The CDR3 DNA reads TGTGCCTGGAGCCTGGGACTAGCGGGAGGAATGCAGTATTTT. Protein product: CAWSLGLAGGMQYF.

Here the CDR3 DNA reads TGTGCCAGCAGTGAAGGGGCCCGGGGTGAAGCTTTCTTT. Translating it yields CASSEGARGEAFF. The chain links TRBV2 to TRBJ1-1; D is undetermined. Trimming cost V 1 base and J 7 bases, with 10 bases left between them. Germline loops: CDR1 SNHLY, CDR2 FYNNEI. The CDR3 has 13 amino acids.

The chain uses TRBV28 and TRBJ1-1, with TRBD1 as a possible D gene (6 bases). CDR3 length equals 15 residues. Germline assignment: CDR1 MDHEN and CDR2 SYDVKM. V dropped 5 bases and J dropped 1 base, with 14 bases sitting between them. The CDR3: CASSPYRVGNTEAFF. The CDR3 DNA sequence: TGTGCCAGCAGTCCATACAGGGTTGGGAACACTGAAGCTTTCTTT.

The J gene is TRBJ1-5, the V gene TRBV27, with 8 positions matching TRBD1. J gave up 5 bases and V 6 bases, and 6 bases lay outside the gene matches. The length of the CDR3 is 14 residues. Germline loops: CDR1 MNHEY, CDR2 SMNVEV (reference sequence). The CDR3 spells CASSGQGVHQPQHF. The CDR3 coding sequence is TGTGCCAGCAGCGGACAGGGCGTCCATCAGCCCCAGCATTTT.

This rearrangement joins TRBV11-2 to TRBJ2-1; 14 bases agree with TRBD2. V shed 4 bases and J 6 bases; nucleotides not matched to a gene: 2. There are 15 residues in the CDR3. Germline CDR1 is SGHAT and CDR2 is FQNNGV. This CDR3 is CASSYGTSGGNEQFF. The CDR3 bases are TGTGCCAGCAGCTACGGGACTAGCGGGGGCAATGAGCAGTTCTTC.